Presented here are 26 T cell receptor beta chains from one specimen sequenced in a study of control samples from healthy donors and cancer patients. TCRdb's copy holds only in-frame clones and misses some; the assay was immunoSEQ multiplex PCR. The table shows 100,000 to 150,000 clones, with about 93% occurring only once. The sample taken for sequencing was blood. The receptor source for this set is a man between 18 and 29 years old in good health.

This clone showed up just once. The chain links TRBV18 to TRBJ2-3; 8 bases are a match to TRBD2. The CDR3 runs to 18 residues. The germline gives CDR1 KGHSH, CDR2 LQKENI. V lost 1 base, J lost 0 bases, and 9 bases stayed unmatched. The CDR3 nucleotides read TGTGCCAGCTCACCACTCAAGACTAGCGAACCTAGCACAGATACGCAGTATTTT. Translated, it gives CASSPLKTSEPSTDTQYF.

This rearrangement joins TRBV5-6 to TRBJ2-7, with D unclear. This CDR3 is 13 amino acids long. Per the germline V gene, CDR1 is SGHDT and CDR2 is YYEEEE. The V and J ends lost 4 bases and 2 bases respectively, with 10 bases between them. CDR3 nucleotides: TGTGCCAGCAGCCCGTTGGAGACCTACGAGCAGTACTTC. The encoded protein is CASSPLETYEQYF.

With regard to this clone: The same CDR3 also results from other DNA sequences found in this sample. The chain has TRBV29-1 and TRBJ2-3; tentative D call: TRBD2 (6 bases). The CDR3 sequence is 16 residues long. V lost 4 bases, J lost 2 bases, and 19 bases lay in between. Germline V gene sequence: CDR1 SQVTM, CDR2 ANQGSEA. The CDR3 DNA reads as TGCAGCGTTGCTGAAGGCAGCGGGTACCTCACAGATACGCAGTATTTT. It yields the protein CSVAEGSGYLTDTQYF.

This clone was seen once. The genes are TRBV27 and TRBJ1-1; D call uncertain. Trimming took 1 base from V and 3 from J, leaving 6 bases between them. Per the germline V gene, CDR1 is MNHEY and CDR2 is SMNVEV (reference sequence). This CDR3 comprises 13 residues. The CDR3 loop reads CASSLYQDTEAFF. The CDR3 region has the DNA TGTGCCAGCAGTTTATACCAGGACACTGAAGCTTTCTTT.

The V and J genes are TRBV27 and TRBJ1-1, with D perhaps TRBD1 (5 bases). The germline gives CDR1 MNHEY, CDR2 SMNVEV (reference sequence). This CDR3 has 15 residues. V gave up 1 base and J gave up 4 bases, with 13 bases separating them. The CDR3 reads CASSLFPGGATEAFF. The CDR3 bases are TGTGCCAGCAGTTTATTCCCGGGGGGTGCCACTGAAGCTTTCTTT.

As DNA, the CDR3 is TGTGCCAGCGCCCCGACAGGACCGCAGGAACCCCTCCACTTT. Translated: CASAPTGPQEPLHF. The chain has TRBV6-5 and TRBJ1-6; D may be TRBD1 (6 bases). The CDR3 loop spans 14 amino acids. The germline V gene encodes CDR1 MNHEY and CDR2 SVGAGI. Deletions cut 8 bases from V and 12 bases from J, with 20 bases between.

In nucleotides, the CDR3 is TGTGCCAGCAGCCTAATAGCGGGAGTTACAGATACGCAGTATTTT. The encoded protein is CASSLIAGVTDTQYF. The genes are TRBV7-6 and TRBJ2-3; 9 bases map to TRBD2. Trimming at V came to 5 bases and at J to 3 bases, leaving 6 bases not matched to a gene. The CDR3 sequence is 15 residues long. The V gene's germline CDR1 is SGHVS and CDR2 FNYEAQ. Using reference TRBV7-6 and TRBJ2-3 for the parts outside the CDR3, the full variable domain is GAGVSQSPRYKVTKRGQDVALRCDPISGHVSLYWYRQALGQGPEFLTYFNYEAQQDKSGLPNDRFSAERPEGSISTLTIQRTEQRDSAMYRCASSLIAGVTDTQYFGPGTRLTVL.

This clone was recorded a few times. This chain uses TRBV6-5 with TRBJ1-2, with a possible D match to TRBD1 (5 bases). This CDR3 has 13 residues. CDR1 is MNHEY and CDR2 is SVGAGI in the germline V gene. V was cut by 0 bases and J by 3 bases, with 5 bases left in between. The CDR3 DNA reads as TGTGCCAGCAGTTACTCAGGGGACTATGGCTACACCTTC. Protein sequence: CASSYSGDYGYTF.

The chain joins TRBV19 to TRBJ1-1; 8 nucleotides match TRBD1. Unmatched junction bases numbered 7, after V lost 5 bases and J lost 5 bases. The germline V gene encodes CDR1 LNHDA and CDR2 SQIVND (reference sequence). The CDR3 sequence is 14 residues long. The DNA for the CDR3 is TGTGCCAGTAGTCACGACAGGGGAGAGACTGAAGCTTTCTTT. Translating it yields CASSHDRGETEAFF.

CDR3 sequence reads: CASSQPSTGLNTEAFF. The CDR3 DNA reads TGCGCCAGCAGCCAACCCTCGACAGGGCTGAACACTGAAGCTTTCTTT. The chain links TRBV4-1 to TRBJ1-1; TRBD1 aligns across 7 bases. Germline CDR1 and CDR2: MGHRA and YSYEKL. The CDR3 length is 16 residues. V trimming: 2 bases; J trimming: 0 bases; junction bases outside the gene matches: 6.

V gene TRBV18 combines with J gene TRBJ1-2; D is unresolved. Germline loops: CDR1 KGHSH, CDR2 LQKENI. The CDR3 consists of 15 residues. Trimming pared 3 bases from V and 4 bases from J, leaving 15 bases between. The CDR3 spells CASSPGQASVYGYTF. DNA of the CDR3: TGTGCCAGCTCACCTGGGCAGGCAAGCGTCTATGGCTACACCTTC.

This chain links TRBV2 with TRBJ2-7; D is ambiguous. This CDR3 is 12 amino acids long. CDR1 is SNHLY and CDR2 is FYNNEI in the germline V gene. V lost 5 bases to trimming and J lost 2 bases, with 7 bases between them. This chain's CDR3 is CASSPTTYEQYF. CDR3 DNA: TGTGCCAGCAGTCCTACAACCTACGAGCAGTACTTC.

The rearrangement links TRBV5-1 to TRBJ2-5; 9 bases line up with TRBD1. Germline CDR1 is SGHRS and CDR2 is YFSETQ. This CDR3 spans 15 amino acids. V lost 4 bases to trimming and J lost 3 bases; unmatched junction nucleotides: 7. CDR3: CASSMGTGQKETQYF. CDR3 nucleotide sequence: TGCGCCAGCAGCATGGGGACAGGGCAAAAAGAGACCCAGTACTTC.

The rearrangement links TRBV28 to TRBJ2-1, with 8 bases identical to TRBD2. There are 16 residues in the CDR3. Trimming at V came to 0 bases and at J to 5 bases, leaving 6 bases not matched to a gene. CDR1 is MDHEN, CDR2 SYDVKM, per germline. The CDR3 DNA reads TGTGCCAGCAGTTTATGGTCCGGGGGGGCCCACAATGAGCAGTTCTTC. This codes for CASSLWSGGAHNEQFF.

As DNA, the CDR3 is TGTGCCAGCAGCCTGGGACAGTTGGGAGTGAACACTGAAGCTTTCTTT. It codes for CASSLGQLGVNTEAFF. This chain uses TRBV6-2 or TRBV6-3 with TRBJ1-1; the match to TRBD1 covers 7 bases. Trimming took 6 bases from V and 0 from J; bases not matched to a gene: 10. This CDR3 is built from 16 residues. Germline CDR1 and CDR2: MNHEY and SVGEGT.

This chain joins TRBV24-1 and TRBJ2-1; D is unclear. Trimming took 6 bases from V and 0 from J, leaving 14 bases between them. Germline V gene data show CDR1 as KGHDR and CDR2 as SFDVKD. CDR3 length: 16 residues. The CDR3 DNA reads TGTGCCACCAGTTCTGGCGCCCCGAGCTCCTACAATGAGCAGTTCTTC. Protein product: CATSSGAPSSYNEQFF.

This chain links TRBV21-1 with TRBJ2-7; the table's TRBD2 call for D was not verified on the DNA. TRBV21-1 is a recognized pseudogene. This CDR3 comprises 15 residues. The CDR3 loop is CASSKATRFAYEQYV. In DNA, the CDR3 is TGTGCCAGCAGCAAAGCTACGAGGTTTGCCTACGAGCAGTACGTC.

J is TRBJ1-4 and V is TRBV7-9, with no clear D. CDR3 length: 16 residues. The V end lost 5 bases, the J end lost 0 bases, and 13 bases lay between the germline ends. CDR1 is SEHNR and CDR2 is FQNEAQ in the germline V gene (reference sequence). The CDR3 DNA reads TGTGCCAGCAGCGCCTGGGCCGGGACAACTAATGAAAAACTGTTTTTT. As protein: CASSAWAGTTNEKLFF.

The V gene is TRBV6-4, the J gene TRBJ2-5; 11 bases are a match to TRBD2. Germline trimming cut 3 bases from V and 5 bases from J; bases unmatched to any gene: 5. Germline CDR1 and CDR2: MRHNA and SNTAGT. The CDR3 extends over 15 amino acids. The CDR3 DNA follows: TGTGCCAGCAGTGAAATAGCGGGAGGGCGGGAGACCCAGTACTTC. The encoded protein is CASSEIAGGRETQYF.

J is TRBJ2-7 and V is TRBV11-2, with D possibly TRBD1 on 6 matching bases. The CDR3 has 14 amino acids. The V and J ends lost 1 base and 3 bases respectively, with 10 bases between them. CDR1 is SGHAT, CDR2 FQNNGV, per germline. In DNA, the CDR3 is TGTGCCAGCAGCTTAGGGACAGCGCTCTACGAGCAGTACGTC. It is translated as CASSLGTALYEQYV.

This chain links TRBV5-4 with TRBJ2-1; perhaps TRBD2 as D (5 bases). The CDR3 has 15 amino acids. CDR1 and CDR2 from the germline V gene are SGHNT and YYREEE (reference sequence). The germline V and J ends were trimmed by 0 bases and 7 bases, with 14 bases remaining between them. In nucleotides, the CDR3 is TGTGCCAGCAGCTTGGGGCCCGGGGTTAGGAATGAGCAGTTCTTC. Translating it yields CASSLGPGVRNEQFF.

The chain employs TRBV7-8 and TRBJ2-7; D is perhaps TRBD1 (5 bases). The CDR3 spans 16 residues. V dropped 1 base and J dropped 0 bases, with 13 bases sitting between them. Germline-derived CDR1 and CDR2 are SGHVS and FQNEAQ. Here the CDR3 DNA reads TGTGCCAGCAGCTTAGGCCCTGGGGCCCGCTCCTACGAGCAGTACTTC. Its protein product is CASSLGPGARSYEQYF.

The genes are TRBV6-5 and TRBJ2-1; 7 bases line up with TRBD2. There are 14 residues in the CDR3. J was trimmed by 6 bases and V by 7 bases; bases with no gene match: 9. The germline V gene encodes CDR1 MNHEY and CDR2 SVGAGI. For the CDR3, the DNA is TGTGCCAGCACCCAAGGGAGGGCCGGCAATGAGCAGTTCTTC. Translating gives CASTQGRAGNEQFF.

The rearrangement joins TRBV7-9 to TRBJ2-1, with D hard to call. CDR3 size: 13 residues. Germline lookup yields CDR1 SEHNR and CDR2 FQNEAQ (reference sequence). V dropped 1 base and J dropped 8 bases, with 9 bases sitting between them. CDR3 coding DNA: TGTGCCAGCAGCTTAGTGGGCGCAGATGAGCAGTTCTTC. Translation: CASSLVGADEQFF.

The rearrangement links TRBV7-9 to TRBJ1-4; 7 nucleotides align to TRBD1. In germline, CDR1 is SEHNR, CDR2 FQNEAQ (reference sequence). The CDR3 totals 16 residues. V was pared by 5 bases and J by 0 bases, with 6 bases of the junction left unmatched. CDR3 loop: CASSNRDSSTNEKLFF. Written as DNA, the CDR3 is TGTGCCAGCAGCAACCGGGACAGCTCAACTAATGAAAAACTGTTTTTT.

The chain links TRBV5-1 to TRBJ1-1; the D is unclear. Germline lookup yields CDR1 SGHRS and CDR2 YFSETQ. Trimming cost V 4 bases and J 5 bases, with 9 bases left between them. The CDR3 runs to 12 residues. Here the CDR3 DNA reads TGCGCCAGCAGCATGGGAGGGACTGAAGCTTTCTTT. Translation gives CASSMGGTEAFF.